This record looks at one T cell receptor (beta chain) sequence and its context. The antigen is not known. This sample was included in a study of vaccination and CD4 T cells after COVID-19. Overall study context: Cells were stimulated with overlapping spike peptide pools from SARS-CoV-2, HCoV-NL63, HCoV-OC43 and HCoV-229E. Findings of the study overall: Among those convalescent, a median 86.3% of reactive clones emerged solely post-vaccination. Spike mono-reactivity was found in 304 of 307 vaccine-specific clones from convalescent patients.

Treatment indicated: 10-day PBMC culture with coronavirus spike peptide pools or control peptides (ViraFEST assay). Each well held 2 million to 2.5 million PBMCs in IL-2 (approximately 10 IU/ml) medium with about 10 ug/ml peptide pools. The CDR3 runs 13 residues. V was cut by 6 bases and J by 2 bases, with 11 bases left in between. With the Oncomine TCR Beta short-read assay, DNA from cultured CD4+ T cells was sequenced. TCRdb analysed the PCR reads with MiXCR anew, one entry per CDR3 protein. This table holds 11,000 to 15,000 distinct CDR3 sequences, under 75% found once. This clonotype was sampled from a human donor who had recovered from COVID-19. V and J are TRBV23-1 and TRBJ2-7; D might be TRBD2 (6 bases). TRBV23-1 carries the ORF label, with uncertain function. The sequencing sample was made of CD4+ T cells from blood, cultured in vitro. The CDR3 bases are TGCGCCAGCAGGAGTGGGGGGACCTACGAGCAGTACTTC. Translation: CASRSGGTYEQYF.